This T cell receptor beta chain was identified in a study of blood T cells in healthy people across ages. Healthy Russian Caucasian donors spanned ages roughly 6 to 90 years. At least 5.5 micrograms of total RNA were extracted per sample. Study findings and constraints: CMV status of donors was unknown, possibly confounding expanded clonotype changes.

A sample-barcoded 5' primer and a J-beta primer mix were used in a second PCR of roughly 7 to 11 cycles. TCRdb analysed the 5' RACE reads with MiXCR anew, one entry per CDR3 protein. The sample yields fewer than 1.5 million distinct CDR3 sequences, about 40% seen once. This clonotype was recorded once. What it binds is not known. This clonotype originated in a young woman in good health. The sequencing sample was made of blood.

In DNA form, the CDR3 reads TGTGCCAGCTCACCCGGAGACGGGATCTACGAGCAGTACTTC. Amino acid sequence: CASSPGDGIYEQYF. The chain couples TRBV18 to TRBJ2-7; D might be TRBD2 (5 bases). V gave up 3 bases and J gave up 3 bases, with 12 bases separating them. This CDR3 is built from 14 residues. Germline CDR1 is KGHSH and CDR2 is LQKENI.